These 30 T cell receptor beta chains were all obtained from the same sample, sequenced in a study of blood T cell repertoires in COVID-19. Profiled with immunoSEQ multiplex PCR; TCRdb holds only in-frame clones, not every one. The sample consists of roughly 350,000 clones, around 87% of them appearing once. Specimen: peripheral blood. These receptor sequences come from a woman aged 25-40 years with COVID-19, enrolled during active disease.

The rearrangement uses TRBV30 and TRBJ2-7, with 12 bases identical to TRBD2. Germline V gene lookup returns CDR1 GTSNPN and CDR2 SVGIG (reference sequence). With V trimmed by 5 bases and J by 0 bases, 20 bases remained unmatched. The CDR3 is 20 amino acids. The CDR3 loop reads CAWFPGFGSGLAGSSYEQYF. The DNA of the CDR3 is TGTGCCTGGTTCCCCGGGTTTGGTTCAGGACTAGCGGGATCCTCCTACGAGCAGTACTTC.

This chain uses TRBV5-5 with TRBJ2-3; 9 nucleotides match TRBD2. CDR3 length: 16 residues. Losses at the gene ends were 4 bases for V and 6 bases for J; bases not matched to a gene: 12. Germline CDR1 is SGHKS and CDR2 is YYEKEE (reference sequence). CDR3 sequence: CASSKEVAGAADTQYF. As DNA, the CDR3 is TGTGCCAGCAGCAAGGAGGTAGCGGGAGCCGCGGATACGCAGTATTTT.

This chain links TRBV6-5 with TRBJ2-3; D might be TRBD1 (5 bases). This CDR3 spans 14 amino acids. Germline-derived CDR1 and CDR2 are MNHEY and SVGAGI. Trimming took 3 bases from V and 4 from J, leaving 11 bases between them. CDR3 residues: CASSYSRVADTQYF. In nucleotides, the CDR3 is TGTGCCAGCAGTTATAGCAGGGTGGCAGATACGCAGTATTTT.

The chain couples TRBV7-8 to TRBJ2-5; 7 nucleotides agree with TRBD1. Looked up from germline, CDR1 is SGHVS and CDR2 is FQNEAQ. The CDR3 length is 14 residues. The V gene end was trimmed by 1 base and the J gene end by 5 bases; junction bases not matched to a gene: 4. The CDR3 loop is CASSLGDRVETQYF. The CDR3 region has the DNA TGTGCCAGCAGCTTAGGAGACAGGGTTGAGACCCAGTACTTC. The entire variable domain, with the rest obtained from reference TRBV7-8 and TRBJ2-5, is as follows: GAGVSQSPRYKVAKRGQDVALRCDPISGHVSLFWYQQALGQGPEFLTYFQNEAQLDKSGLPSDRFFAERPEGSVSTLKIQRTQQEDSAVYLCASSLGDRVETQYFGPGTRLLVL.

The rearrangement joins TRBV2 to TRBJ2-2; tentative D call: TRBD1 (5 bases). The V end was cut by 5 bases, the J end by 5 bases, with 12 bases between. The V gene's germline CDR1 is SNHLY and CDR2 FYNNEI. The CDR3 totals 14 residues. The CDR3 nucleotides read TGTGCCAGCAGTTTAGAGCAGGGAACCGGGGAGCTGTTTTTT. It is translated as CASSLEQGTGELFF.

V is TRBV10-2 and J is TRBJ2-1; TRBD1 is a possible D gene (6 bases). CDR3 length: 12 residues. V shed 3 bases and J shed 13 bases, with 13 bases lying between them. The V gene's germline CDR1 is WSHSY and CDR2 SAAADI. This chain's CDR3 is CASSEQGRDQFF. CDR3 bases: TGCGCCAGCAGTGAACAGGGTAGGGACCAGTTCTTC.

The CDR3 DNA is TGTGCCAGCATCGCGACAGGGTACACCGGGGAGCTGTTTTTT. It encodes CASIATGYTGELFF. The chain employs TRBV6-5 and TRBJ2-2; 7 nucleotides align to TRBD1. Germline CDR1 MNHEY, CDR2 SVGAGI. The CDR3 contains 14 residues. The V gene end was trimmed by 7 bases and the J gene end by 3 bases; junction bases not matched to a gene: 5.

CDR3 loop: CASSPVTGEQETQYF. DNA for the CDR3: TGTGCCAGCAGCCCCGTGACGGGAGAACAAGAGACCCAGTACTTC. This chain connects TRBV3-1 (or the pseudogene TRBV3-2) to TRBJ2-5, with a possible D match to TRBD2 (6 bases). Germline CDR1 is LGHDT and CDR2 is YNNKEL (reference sequence). This CDR3 is 15 amino acids long. V was clipped by 4 bases and J by 2 bases, with 14 bases between them.

The V and J genes are TRBV30 and TRBJ1-6, with D unresolved. Germline V lookup: CDR1 GTSNPN, CDR2 SVGIG (reference sequence). The CDR3 runs to 11 residues. The V gene lost 2 bases and the J gene lost 11 bases, with 7 bases spanning the gap. Here the CDR3 reads CAWSQKTPLHF. The DNA for the CDR3 is TGTGCCTGGAGTCAGAAAACACCCCTCCACTTT.

The chain is built from TRBV6-5 and TRBJ1-4; TRBD1 is a possible D gene (5 bases). CDR3 length equals 14 residues. The V gene's germline CDR1 is MNHEY and CDR2 SVGAGI. The V end was cut by 4 bases, the J end by 5 bases, with 11 bases between. CDR3 nucleotides: TGTGCCAGCAGTTCGACAGTGTCAAATGAAAAACTGTTTTTT. It is translated as CASSSTVSNEKLFF.

CDR3 DNA sequence: TGTGCCACCAAAGCGGGTACTAGCACAGATACGCAGTATTTT. Its protein product is CATKAGTSTDTQYF. The gene calls are TRBV2 and TRBJ2-3, with a weak D call TRBD2 (6 bases). The CDR3 is 14 residues long. The germline V gene encodes CDR1 SNHLY and CDR2 FYNNEI. Trimming removed 10 bases at V and 0 bases at J, with 14 bases between.

This chain connects TRBV6-2 or TRBV6-3 to TRBJ2-7, with no clear D. Trimming stripped 4 bases from V and 3 bases from J, with 10 bases between. The germline CDR1 and CDR2 sequences are MNHEY and SVGEGT. CDR3 length: 13 amino acids. CDR3 residues: CASSLLSHYEQYF. For the CDR3, the DNA is TGTGCCAGCAGTTTACTCTCTCACTACGAGCAGTACTTC.

This sequence joins TRBV6-6 and TRBJ1-3; D is undetermined. CDR3 length equals 16 residues. The V gene's germline CDR1 is MNHNY and CDR2 SVGAGI (reference sequence). V was pared by 6 bases and J by 0 bases, with 15 bases between. CDR3 region: CASSPTAGNSGNTIYF. As DNA, the CDR3 is TGTGCCAGCAGCCCCACGGCGGGGAACTCTGGAAACACCATATATTTT.

This chain uses TRBV5-1 with TRBJ1-6; D is unclear. V lost 0 bases and J 6 bases, leaving 10 bases between the germline ends. Germline V gene sequence: CDR1 SGHRS, CDR2 YFSETQ. The CDR3 has 15 amino acids. Here the CDR3 DNA reads TGCGCCAGCAGCTTGGTTAACAGTTTTAATTCACCCCTCCACTTT. This sequence encodes CASSLVNSFNSPLHF.

CDR3 in amino acids: CASSLGYSGNTIYF. The CDR3 coding sequence is TGCGCCAGCAGCTTGGGCTACTCTGGAAACACCATATATTTT. This chain connects TRBV5-1 to TRBJ1-3; no reliable D call. The length of the CDR3 is 14 residues. CDR1 and CDR2 (germline): SGHRS, YFSETQ. V was pared by 0 bases and J by 0 bases, with 4 bases between.

The V gene is TRBV7-9, the J gene TRBJ1-2, with D possibly being TRBD1 (5 bases). Germline CDR1 and CDR2: SEHNR and FQNEAQ (reference sequence). CDR3 size: 16 residues. The V end lost 4 bases, the J end lost 6 bases, and 21 bases lay between the germline ends. In DNA form, the CDR3 reads TGTGCCAGCAGCTACCCTATGCATCAGGGCCAGAATGGCTACACCTTC. Translating gives CASSYPMHQGQNGYTF.

In the case of this clone: This CDR3 is also generated by other DNA sequences in the sample. The rearrangement links TRBV7-3 to TRBJ2-1; D possibly corresponds to TRBD2 (5 bases). From germline, CDR1 is SGHTA and CDR2 FQGTGA. The CDR3 is 15 residues long. V lost 0 bases and J lost 1, with 7 bases in between. CDR3 sequence reads: CASSLTGGSYNEQFF. The CDR3 DNA sequence: TGTGCCAGCAGCTTAACAGGAGGTTCCTACAATGAGCAGTTCTTC. Full variable domain (missing parts from reference TRBV7-3 and TRBJ2-1): GAGVSQTPSNKVTEKGKYVELRCDPISGHTALYWYRQSLGQGPEFLIYFQGTGAADDSGLPNDRFFAVRPEGSVSTLKIQRTERGDSAVYLCASSLTGGSYNEQFFGPGTRLTVL.

This clone was picked up one time. The rearrangement joins TRBV7-9 to TRBJ2-7, with a weak D call TRBD1 (6 bases). In germline, CDR1 is SEHNR, CDR2 FQNEAQ (reference sequence). The CDR3 loop spans 15 amino acids. V lost 6 bases, J lost 1 base, and 16 bases lay in between. DNA for the CDR3: TGTGCCAGCAGAATCGAGGGGGATTATTCCTACGAGCAGTACTTC. Its translation is CASRIEGDYSYEQYF.

The chain links TRBV27 to TRBJ1-5; 7 bases line up with TRBD1. The CDR3 runs to 14 residues. V lost 2 bases to trimming and J lost 3 bases; unmatched junction nucleotides: 1. CDR1 is MNHEY, CDR2 SMNVEV, per germline (reference sequence). The CDR3 here is CASSLRGLNQPQHF. In nucleotides, the CDR3 is TGTGCCAGCAGTTTAAGGGGGCTCAATCAGCCCCAGCATTTT.

This chain links TRBV6-5 with TRBJ2-5, with TRBD1 matching over 8 bases. The germline V gene encodes CDR1 MNHEY and CDR2 SVGAGI. The CDR3 covers 14 residues. Trimming cost V 4 bases and J 7 bases; bases outside gene matches: 8. The chain's CDR3 is CASSWDRSAMTQYF. CDR3 coding DNA: TGTGCCAGCAGTTGGGACAGGTCAGCGATGACCCAGTACTTC.

This clone was picked up one time. The chain is built from TRBV19 and TRBJ2-7, with a tentative D call TRBD2 (6 bases). The CDR3 is 16 residues long. The germline CDR1 and CDR2 sequences are LNHDA and SQIVND (reference sequence). Trimming left V 3 bases short and J 7 bases short, with 22 bases between. The CDR3 DNA sequence: TGTGCCAGTAGTATCTCCGGGACTGGAGAGAGTCGGGAGCAGTACTTC. Protein product: CASSISGTGESREQYF.

J is TRBJ2-3 and V is TRBV3-1 (or the pseudogene TRBV3-2); TRBD2 matches at 7 bases. Per the germline V gene, CDR1 is LGHDT and CDR2 is YNNKEL (reference sequence). The CDR3 has 14 amino acids. V was pared by 0 bases and J by 5 bases, with 2 bases of the junction left unmatched. CDR3 residues: CASSQETGGDTQYF. The CDR3 nucleotides read TGTGCCAGCAGCCAAGAAACGGGAGGAGATACGCAGTATTTT.

The chain links TRBV19 to TRBJ1-1, with 9 bases matching TRBD1. The germline V gene has CDR1 LNHDA and CDR2 SQIVND (reference sequence). The CDR3 totals 14 residues. V lost 4 bases, J lost 5 bases, and 5 bases stayed unmatched. CDR3 amino acids: CASSTETGGTEAFF. Written as DNA, the CDR3 is TGTGCCAGTAGTACGGAGACAGGGGGGACTGAAGCTTTCTTT.

This clone was counted a few times. Other DNA sequences in this specimen translate into the identical CDR3. The V call is TRBV3-1 (or the pseudogene TRBV3-2), the J call TRBJ1-5, with D unresolved. V was clipped by 0 bases and J by 3 bases, with 3 bases between them. CDR3 size: 13 residues. Germline assignment: CDR1 LGHDT and CDR2 YNNKEL (reference sequence). The CDR3 DNA reads as TGTGCCAGCAGCCAAGACCTCAATCAGCCCCAGCATTTT. As protein: CASSQDLNQPQHF.

The chain employs TRBV28 and TRBJ1-1; D gene ambiguous. The CDR3 runs 14 residues. The V gene's germline CDR1 is MDHEN and CDR2 SYDVKM. V was clipped by 4 bases and J by 1 base, with 10 bases between them. CDR3 in amino acids: CASSYALGNTEAFF. CDR3 DNA sequence: TGTGCCAGCAGTTACGCTCTAGGGAACACTGAAGCTTTCTTT.

The chain combines TRBV19 with TRBJ2-4; 8 bases are a match to TRBD2. Trimming cost V 5 bases and J 0 bases; bases outside gene matches: 3. The CDR3 runs 15 residues. Germline values: CDR1 LNHDA, CDR2 SQIVND (reference sequence). The CDR3 bases are TGTGCCAGTAGTCCGGGGGGGGAAGCCAAAAACATTCAGTACTTC. It translates to CASSPGGEAKNIQYF.

This clone appeared a few times. The V gene is TRBV9, the J gene TRBJ2-1, with 7 bases identical to TRBD2. The ends lost 0 bases at V and 10 bases at J; junction bases unmatched: 7. This CDR3 contains 14 residues. Germline CDR1 SGDLS, CDR2 YYNGEE. CDR3 loop: CASSVGGGSGEQFF. The CDR3 DNA sequence: TGTGCCAGCAGCGTAGGAGGCGGGAGCGGCGAGCAGTTCTTC. The whole variable domain, remainder taken from reference TRBV9 and TRBJ2-1, is DSGVTQTPKHLITATGQRVTLRCSPRSGDLSVYWYQQSLDQGLQFLIQYYNGEERAKGNILERFSAQQFPDLHSELNLSSLELGDSALYFCASSVGGGSGEQFFGPGTRLTVL.

The V gene is TRBV2, the J gene TRBJ2-7; 10 bases are a match to TRBD1. The germline V gene has CDR1 SNHLY and CDR2 FYNNEI. This CDR3 region has 13 residues. J was trimmed by 4 bases and V by 7 bases; bases with no gene match: 4. The CDR3 loop is CASNRDRGYEQYF. For the CDR3, the DNA is TGTGCCAGCAACAGGGACAGGGGTTACGAGCAGTACTTC.

This sequence joins TRBV7-3 and TRBJ2-2, with D possibly matching TRBD1 (6 bases). The V and J ends lost 2 bases and 2 bases respectively, with 9 bases between them. The CDR3 runs to 15 residues. Germline assignment: CDR1 SGHTA and CDR2 FQGTGA. The CDR3 coding sequence is TGTGCCAGCAGCTTACAGGGGCCCAACACCGGGGAGCTGTTTTTT. Encoded protein: CASSLQGPNTGELFF.

The chain recombines TRBV3-1 (or the pseudogene TRBV3-2) with TRBJ2-3, with TRBD2 identical over 7 bases. The CDR3 is 18 residues long. Germline values: CDR1 LGHDT, CDR2 YNNKEL (reference sequence). V was pared by 2 bases and J by 0 bases, with 11 bases of the junction left unmatched. DNA of the CDR3: TGTGCCAGCAGCCAATGGGCCCCGGGACTAAGGAGCACAGATACGCAGTATTTT. Translation gives CASSQWAPGLRSTDTQYF.